A single sample gave rise to the 9 T cell receptor beta chains below, sequenced in a study of blood T cell repertoires in COVID-19. Data came from immunoSEQ multiplex PCR; TCRdb stores just in-frame clones and leaves some out. There are about 240,000 clones in the sample; about 86% occur only once, and roughly 9.6% lies in the top ten. Source material: peripheral blood. Receptors originate from a woman aged 80 or older with acute or convalescent COVID-19.

This clone was observed a single time. The chain links TRBV21-1 to TRBJ1-2. TRBV21-1 is a known pseudogene. The CDR3 extends over 12 amino acids. The CDR3 reads CASSKGGGASNF. CDR3 in DNA: TGTGCCAGCAGCAAAGGAGGGGGGGCTTCCAACTTC.

The rearrangement joins TRBV5-1 to TRBJ1-1, with unresolved D. Germline loops: CDR1 SGHRS, CDR2 YFSETQ. V was cut by 4 bases and J by 2 bases, with 12 bases left in between. There are 14 residues in the CDR3. The CDR3 nucleotides read TGCGCCAGCAGCCCTCCAACACCCAACACTGAAGCTTTCTTT. This encodes CASSPPTPNTEAFF.

The chain employs TRBV6-5 and TRBJ2-7; 8 bases are a match to TRBD2. The V segment lost 2 bases and the J segment 2 bases; nucleotides outside the gene matches: 2. This CDR3 is built from 14 residues. The germline gives CDR1 MNHEY, CDR2 SVGAGI. The CDR3 reads CASSYTGGTYEQYF. The DNA for the CDR3 is TGTGCCAGCAGTTACACGGGAGGGACCTACGAGCAGTACTTC.

This sequence joins TRBV3-1 (or the pseudogene TRBV3-2) and TRBJ1-6; unclear D gene. Germline loops: CDR1 LGHDT, CDR2 YNNKEL (reference sequence). CDR3 length equals 12 residues. The V end lost 2 bases, the J end lost 9 bases, and 5 bases lay between the germline ends. The CDR3 DNA reads TGTGCCAGCAGCCAACCGGGTTCACCCCTCCACTTT. Its protein is CASSQPGSPLHF.

J is TRBJ2-2 and V is TRBV2; a weak D match, TRBD1 (5 bases). Germline V gene data show CDR1 as SNHLY and CDR2 as FYNNEI. The CDR3 runs 18 residues. Trimming pared 5 bases from V and 3 bases from J, leaving 22 bases between. The CDR3: CASSPRVPGLQDTGELFF. DNA of the CDR3: TGTGCCAGCAGTCCCAGGGTTCCAGGGTTACAAGACACCGGGGAGCTGTTTTTT.

V is TRBV5-6 and J is TRBJ2-2; 13 bases align to TRBD2. CDR3 length: 17 amino acids. Germline CDR1 and CDR2: SGHDT and YYEEEE. Trimming removed 4 bases from V and 1 base from J; junction bases left unmatched: 4. CDR3 region: CASSLRLAGGNTGELFF. Written as DNA, the CDR3 is TGTGCCAGCAGCCTGAGACTAGCGGGGGGGAACACCGGGGAGCTGTTTTTT.

In the case of this clone: The junction does not match germline at one end; this may be a read error. The chain uses TRBV7-7 and TRBJ2-7; 9 bases map to TRBD1. The CDR3 length is 17 residues. Germline CDR1 reads SSHAT; CDR2 reads FNYEAQ (reference sequence). CDR3 nucleotides: TGTGCTAGCAGCCAGGGGGGGGACAGGGCCACCTCCTACGAGCAGTACTTC. Protein sequence: CASSQGGDRATSYEQYF.

The chain joins TRBV7-9 to TRBJ1-4; 7 bases line up with TRBD1. With 7 bases clipped from V and 3 bases from J, the junction kept 5 bases outside the gene matches. CDR1 and CDR2 (germline): SEHNR, FQNEAQ (reference sequence). The CDR3 runs 14 residues. The CDR3 loop is CASTDRDPNEKLFF. CDR3 nucleotides: TGTGCCAGCACCGACAGGGACCCTAATGAAAAACTGTTTTTT.

This sequence joins TRBV6-2 or TRBV6-3 and TRBJ2-4; weak D call: TRBD1 (5 bases). Trimming removed 5 bases from V and 8 bases from J, with 16 bases in between. The CDR3 is made up of 14 amino acids. The V gene's germline CDR1 is MNHEY and CDR2 SVGEGT. CDR3 sequence: CASSGHGQRDIQYF. The CDR3 DNA sequence: TGTGCCAGCAGTGGACATGGCCAAAGGGACATTCAGTACTTC.